The rows below give T cell receptor beta chains drawn from one sample of a study of response to subunit inactivated influenza vaccine. TCRdb analysed the RT-PCR reads with MiXCR anew, one entry per CDR3 protein. The data show about 570,000 distinct CDR3 sequences, with about 10% seen just once and 11% held by the top ten. This sample was shared with a second study, whose subject was T cells expressing NK-cell markers.

The sequenced sample was PBMCs from blood, obtained on the day of vaccination. These receptors all stem from a middle-aged man who received an inactivated influenza vaccine. The CDR3 runs from the conserved cysteine through the conserved F or W. Each record gives: V gene, J gene, clone size, D gene, CDR3 DNA, CDR3 protein. D genes are given only for firm matches. Only some rows state a clone size, as once, few, many or a class for expanded clones.

v_gene: TRBV12-3/TRBV12-4
j_gene: TRBJ2-4
abundance: -
d_gene: -
CDR3nt: TGTGCCAGCACTAGCGACGGAATAGCCAAAAACATTCAGTACTTC
CDR3aa: CASTSDGIAKNIQYF

v_gene: TRBV3-1
j_gene: TRBJ1-2
abundance: -
d_gene: -
CDR3nt: TGTGCCAGCAGCCAAGTTGAGCAGGGGCCCTACACCTTC
CDR3aa: CASSQVEQGPYTF

v_gene: TRBV4-3
j_gene: TRBJ2-6
abundance: few
d_gene: TRBD2
CDR3nt: TGCGCCAGCAGCCTTACGGGGGGGGTGGCCAACGTCCTGACTTTC
CDR3aa: CASSLTGGVANVLTF

v_gene: TRBV12-3/TRBV12-4
j_gene: TRBJ1-6
abundance: few
d_gene: -
CDR3nt: TGTGCCAGCAGTTTAACACAAAATAATTCACCCCTCCACTTT
CDR3aa: CASSLTQNNSPLHF

v_gene: TRBV5-1
j_gene: TRBJ2-1
abundance: many
d_gene: TRBD2
CDR3nt: TGCGCCAGCAGCTTGGGTCCTAGCGGGAGTTACAATGAGCAGTTCTTC
CDR3aa: CASSLGPSGSYNEQFF

v_gene: TRBV4-3
j_gene: TRBJ2-6
abundance: -
d_gene: TRBD1
CDR3nt: TGCGCCAGCGGGACAGGGCGGTTCACTGGGGCCAACGTCCTGACTTTC
CDR3aa: CASGTGRFTGANVLTF

v_gene: TRBV6-5
j_gene: TRBJ2-7
abundance: few
d_gene: -
CDR3nt: TGTGCCAGCAGTTACCGGGCGGTCTACGAGCAGTACTTC
CDR3aa: CASSYRAVYEQYF

v_gene: TRBV10-3
j_gene: TRBJ2-3
abundance: -
d_gene: -
CDR3nt: TGTGCCATCAGTGTAGGGACAAGCACAGATACGCAGTATTTT
CDR3aa: CAISVGTSTDTQYF

v_gene: TRBV20-1
j_gene: TRBJ2-7
abundance: -
d_gene: -
CDR3nt: TGCAGTGCTAGAGGGGTAAAGGGTTACGAGCAGTACTTC
CDR3aa: CSARGVKGYEQYF

v_gene: TRBV10-2
j_gene: TRBJ2-1
abundance: few
d_gene: -
CDR3nt: TGCGCCAGCTCTGGGGCGCACGAGCAGTTCTTC
CDR3aa: CASSGAHEQFF

v_gene: TRBV12-3/TRBV12-4
j_gene: TRBJ2-5
abundance: -
d_gene: -
CDR3nt: TGTGCCAGCAGTTTAATCGGGGCGTCTAAAGAGACCCAGTACTTC
CDR3aa: CASSLIGASKETQYF

v_gene: TRBV4-2
j_gene: TRBJ2-1
abundance: few
d_gene: TRBD2
CDR3nt: TGTGCCAGCAGCCAAACCCTCGTACTAGCGGGGAGCTACAATGAGCAGTTCTTC
CDR3aa: CASSQTLVLAGSYNEQFF

v_gene: TRBV28
j_gene: TRBJ2-7
abundance: -
d_gene: TRBD1
CDR3nt: TGTGCCAGCAGTCCGGGACAGTCGCAAGCCTACGAGCAGTACTTC
CDR3aa: CASSPGQSQAYEQYF